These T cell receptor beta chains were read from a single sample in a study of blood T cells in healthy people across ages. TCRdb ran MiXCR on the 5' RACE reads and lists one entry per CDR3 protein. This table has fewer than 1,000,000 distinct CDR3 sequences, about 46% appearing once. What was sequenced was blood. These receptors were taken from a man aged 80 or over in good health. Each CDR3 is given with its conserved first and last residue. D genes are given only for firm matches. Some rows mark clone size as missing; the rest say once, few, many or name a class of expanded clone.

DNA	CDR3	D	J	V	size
TGCAGTGCTCGGGACCCCAGCTCCTACGAGCAGTACTTC	CSARDPSSYEQYF	NA	TRBJ2-7	TRBV20-1	few
TGCAGTGCCTTTACTAGCGGGGGGTACCAAGAGACCCAGTACTTC	CSAFTSGGYQETQYF	TRBD2	TRBJ2-5	TRBV20-1	NA
TGCGCCAGCAGCCAAGATCCCTTTTGGGGAGGGGAAGTTAACTATGGCTACACCTTC	CASSQDPFWGGEVNYGYTF	NA	TRBJ1-2	TRBV4-3	NA
TGCAGTGTTGCCGGGACGGCTACCTACGAGCAGTACTTC	CSVAGTATYEQYF	NA	TRBJ2-7	TRBV20-1	NA
TGTGCCAGCAGTTACTCGGCTTGGCGGGAGGGACAAGAGACCCAGTACTTC	CASSYSAWREGQETQYF	TRBD2	TRBJ2-5	TRBV6-6	few
TGCGCCAGCAGCTTGGGACAGGGGGCTTTCCCAGAGACCCAGTACTTC	CASSLGQGAFPETQYF	TRBD1	TRBJ2-5	TRBV5-1	few
TGTGCCAGCAGTTTTACAGGGGGAGGGCGATACGAGCAGTACTTC	CASSFTGGGRYEQYF	NA	TRBJ2-7	TRBV28	NA
TGTGCCAGCAGCCGCCTTATGGTAGCGGGAACCACCGGGGACATTCAGTACTTC	CASSRLMVAGTTGDIQYF	TRBD2	TRBJ2-4	TRBV27	NA
TGTGCCAGCAGCTTACTCACAAATCCCCTCTACGAGCAGTACTTC	CASSLLTNPLYEQYF	NA	TRBJ2-7	TRBV7-8	many
TGTGCCAGCAGCGCACTCCCCACTAGCGGGAGACAAGAGACCCAGTACTTC	CASSALPTSGRQETQYF	TRBD2	TRBJ2-5	TRBV9	few
TGCAGTGCTAGTCTGCCCCCCCACGAGCAGTACTTC	CSASLPPHEQYF	NA	TRBJ2-7	TRBV20-1	NA
TGCAGCGGTATACAGGGATCCAACTACAATGAGCAGTTCTTC	CSGIQGSNYNEQFF	NA	TRBJ2-1	TRBV29-1	NA
TGTGCCAGCAGCTTAGTCGACAGCCGAGGGGACGAGCAGTACTTC	CASSLVDSRGDEQYF	NA	TRBJ2-7	TRBV11-3	NA
TGTGCCAGCAGACCGAGCGGGACTTCCTACGAGCAGTACTTC	CASRPSGTSYEQYF	TRBD2	TRBJ2-7	TRBV7-2	once
TGTGCCACTACCTTGGGACGAGATTCAGAAGCTTTCTTT	CATTLGRDSEAFF	NA	TRBJ1-1	TRBV2	NA
TGTGCCAGCAGCCCACTAGCGGGAAAAAACATTCAGTACTTC	CASSPLAGKNIQYF	TRBD2	TRBJ2-4	TRBV7-2	many
TGTGCCAGCAGCGCGGGACAGGGGTATGGCTACACCTTC	CASSAGQGYGYTF	TRBD1	TRBJ1-2	TRBV7-2	many
TGCAGCGGGGGAACTAGCGGATCCTACGAGCAGTACTTC	CSGGTSGSYEQYF	TRBD2	TRBJ2-7	TRBV29-1	NA
TGCAGTGCTAGCAAAGGTTGGGAGACCTACGAGCAGTACTTC	CSASKGWETYEQYF	NA	TRBJ2-7	TRBV20-1	NA
TGTGCCGGCAGTTTAGGGCTCCAATTGGGCACAGATACGCAGTATTTT	CAGSLGLQLGTDTQYF	NA	TRBJ2-3	TRBV27	NA
TGTGCCAGCAGCGTAGGAAACCTTTACAATGAGCAGTTCTTC	CASSVGNLYNEQFF	NA	TRBJ2-1	TRBV9	NA
TGCAGTGCTAGTTTAAGCGGCCAAGAGACCCAGTACTTC	CSASLSGQETQYF	NA	TRBJ2-5	TRBV20-1	few
TGTGCCTGCATTGACGGAACCTATGGCTACACCTTC	CACIDGTYGYTF	NA	TRBJ1-2	TRBV28	NA
TGCAGCGTCTACCGGGACAGGGCCTACAATGAGCAGTTCTTC	CSVYRDRAYNEQFF	TRBD1	TRBJ2-1	TRBV29-1	few
TGTGCCAGCATAAGGGGTGGGGAAAGCTACGAGCAGTACTTC	CASIRGGESYEQYF	NA	TRBJ2-7	TRBV6-6	few
TGTGCCAGCTCACCAGAGGGCGGGGGCTCCTACGAGCAGTACTTC	CASSPEGGGSYEQYF	TRBD2	TRBJ2-7	TRBV18	once
TGCGCCAGCAGCTTGTCCAGGGGAATTTACGAGCAGTACTTC	CASSLSRGIYEQYF	NA	TRBJ2-7	TRBV5-1	NA
TGTGCCTGGGGGACGGGCAATCAGCCCCAGCATTTT	CAWGTGNQPQHF	NA	TRBJ1-5	TRBV30	NA
TGTACCAGCAGTGAACCGGGACTAGCGGAGAACACCGGGGAGCTGTTTTTT	CTSSEPGLAENTGELFF	TRBD2	TRBJ2-2	TRBV12-3/TRBV12-4	NA
TGTGCCAGCAGCTTGCAGGGACTTCTCACAGATACGCAGTATTTT	CASSLQGLLTDTQYF	NA	TRBJ2-3	TRBV7-2	few
TGTGCCAGCAGGTGGACCGGGACAGGGTTGTCCTACGAGCAGTACTTC	CASRWTGTGLSYEQYF	TRBD1	TRBJ2-7	TRBV28	NA
TGTGCCAGCAGTGGAGGGCGTAACTCTGGAAACACCATATATTTT	CASSGGRNSGNTIYF	NA	TRBJ1-3	TRBV7-9	NA
TGTGCCAGCTCACCAACCGGGCGGGCTAGCGGTACAGATACGCAGTATTTT	CASSPTGRASGTDTQYF	TRBD2	TRBJ2-3	TRBV18	few
TGTGCCATCAGTGAGGTAGCGGGAGCCTCCTACAATGAGCAGTTCTTC	CAISEVAGASYNEQFF	TRBD2	TRBJ2-1	TRBV10-3	many
TGCAGCGTTGTAAGGGGGGCTCGGACAGATACGCAGTATTTT	CSVVRGARTDTQYF	NA	TRBJ2-3	TRBV29-1	NA
TGTGCCAGAAGGGGGCGATCGGATGAGCAGTTCTTC	CARRGRSDEQFF	TRBD1	TRBJ2-1	TRBV2	NA
TGCGCCAGCAGCATTGGGACAGGGTCACACGAGCAGTACTTC	CASSIGTGSHEQYF	TRBD1	TRBJ2-7	TRBV5-1	NA
TGTGCCAGCAGCTTGGCGGGACTTAATGACAATGAGCAGTTCTTC	CASSLAGLNDNEQFF	NA	TRBJ2-1	TRBV11-2	many
TGTGCCAGCCTTGGGCAGGACTCCTACGAGCAGTACTTC	CASLGQDSYEQYF	NA	TRBJ2-7	TRBV7-2	NA
TGTGCCAGCAGCTTGGGCCGACAGGTCGCGGTCGAGACCCAGTACTTC	CASSLGRQVAVETQYF	NA	TRBJ2-5	TRBV5-8	NA
TGTGCCAGCAACAAAGGGGGGAACTATGGCTACACCTTC	CASNKGGNYGYTF	NA	TRBJ1-2	TRBV13	NA
TGTGCCATCAGTGAGTCGATGTCAGGGGCAGGCAATGAGCAGTTCTTC	CAISESMSGAGNEQFF	NA	TRBJ2-1	TRBV10-3	NA
TGCGCCAGCAGCTTGTCGTCTCTGTCGGAGACCCAGTACTTC	CASSLSSLSETQYF	NA	TRBJ2-5	TRBV5-1	NA
TGTGCCAGCAGCTTTGGTGGGGAGACCCAGTACTTC	CASSFGGETQYF	NA	TRBJ2-5	TRBV7-9	many
TGTGCCACCCAACTCACAGGGAATAGCAACAATGAGCAGTTCTTC	CATQLTGNSNNEQFF	NA	TRBJ2-1	TRBV6-5	NA
TGCGCCAGCAGCCAAGATTTAGGGGCTAGCGGAAAAAACATTCAGTACTTC	CASSQDLGASGKNIQYF	TRBD2	TRBJ2-4	TRBV4-3	many
TGCAGTGCCCTCTATAGCGGGAGGGGAGATACGCAGTATTTT	CSALYSGRGDTQYF	TRBD2	TRBJ2-3	TRBV20-1	NA
TGTGCCAGCAGCCCCCCGAGCAGGGCTTACGAGCAGTACTTC	CASSPPSRAYEQYF	NA	TRBJ2-7	TRBV4-2	few
TGCGCCAGCAGCAGGAACAGGGCGTCTCGAGAGACCCAGTACTTC	CASSRNRASRETQYF	NA	TRBJ2-5	TRBV5-1	NA
TGTGCCAGCAGTGAATTCAGGAACCAAGAGACCCAGTACTTC	CASSEFRNQETQYF	NA	TRBJ2-5	TRBV2	NA
TGTGCCAGCAGTTACAAGACCATGGGGACAGGGGACCATTTGATTGACATTCAGTACTTC	CASSYKTMGTGDHLIDIQYF	TRBD1	TRBJ2-4	TRBV6-2/TRBV6-3	NA
TGTGCCAGCAGCTTAGATGCTAGCGGGAGGCCCAACGAGCAGTACTTC	CASSLDASGRPNEQYF	TRBD2	TRBJ2-7	TRBV7-2	NA
TGTGCCAGCAGCCTACTCCCATGTAACGGACAAGAGACCCAGTACTTC	CASSLLPCNGQETQYF	NA	TRBJ2-5	TRBV7-9	NA
TGTGCCAGCAGTTCCGGGACTAGCGTGGCCTACAATGAGCAGTTCTTC	CASSSGTSVAYNEQFF	TRBD2	TRBJ2-1	TRBV12-3/TRBV12-4	NA
TGTGCCAGCAGTTGGCAGAGCTATGGCTACACCTTC	CASSWQSYGYTF	NA	TRBJ1-2	TRBV28	NA
TGCAGTGCTACATCTGACTACAGGGATGAGCAGTTCTTC	CSATSDYRDEQFF	NA	TRBJ2-1	TRBV20-1	NA
TGTGCCAGCAGTCCAATTAGCGGGAAGGGGAAAGAGACCCAGTACTTC	CASSPISGKGKETQYF	TRBD2	TRBJ2-5	TRBV27	few
TGTGCCAGCTCTGGGGTAAGGTCTGAAGCTTTCTTT	CASSGVRSEAFF	NA	TRBJ1-1	TRBV27	NA
TGTGCCAGCAGCTTAGACCATCAGCCCCAGCATTTT	CASSLDHQPQHF	NA	TRBJ1-5	TRBV7-9	many
TGTGCCAGCAGTCCATATCCGGACGCGTCCTACGAGCAGTACTTC	CASSPYPDASYEQYF	NA	TRBJ2-7	TRBV27	NA